Sequencing of this T cell receptor (beta chain) was carried out in a study of blood T cell repertoires in COVID-19. Sequenced by immunoSEQ multiplex PCR; TCRdb stores in-frame clones only, minus some. In the table there are roughly 160,000 clones, about 87% of which are singletons. Germline values: CDR1 SGHVS, CDR2 FQNEAQ. Trimming left V 5 bases short and J 1 base short, with 8 bases between. The CDR3 is 13 residues long. Input material: peripheral blood. The rearrangement uses TRBV7-8 and TRBJ1-1; D might be TRBD1 (5 bases). This receptor was identified in a man aged 55 to 70 with COVID-19, enrolled during active disease. CDR3 sequence reads: CASSRGRNTEAFF. The CDR3, as DNA: TGTGCCAGCAGCCGGGGGAGGAACACTGAAGCTTTCTTT.